This record concerns one TCR beta chain sequence. Its antigen is unidentified. TCRdb recomputed calls from the 5' RACE reads with MiXCR, one row per CDR3 protein. The sample holds 310,000 or so distinct CDR3 sequences, around 7% seen once. The data stem from a study of T cells after yellow fever vaccination. Study-wide points: Among all clonotypes, a small share was observed in both CD4 and CD8 compartments. Contamination of FACS-sorted repertoires by abundant clonotypes from the bulk population could occur.

The V and J ends lost 0 bases and 0 bases respectively, with 25 bases between them. Looked up from germline, CDR1 is SGDLS and CDR2 is YYNGEE. There are 21 residues in the CDR3. The sample in question was PBMCs, obtained 45 days after the first yellow fever vaccination. The chain is built from TRBV9 and TRBJ2-1, with TRBD2 as a possible D gene (6 bases). This receptor was taken from a man aged 18-30 years who received the YFV17D yellow fever vaccine. CDR3 protein: CASSVAPPQDRLAYSYNEQFF. The CDR3 nucleotides read TGTGCCAGCAGCGTAGCCCCCCCTCAAGATCGCCTAGCGTACTCCTACAATGAGCAGTTCTTC.